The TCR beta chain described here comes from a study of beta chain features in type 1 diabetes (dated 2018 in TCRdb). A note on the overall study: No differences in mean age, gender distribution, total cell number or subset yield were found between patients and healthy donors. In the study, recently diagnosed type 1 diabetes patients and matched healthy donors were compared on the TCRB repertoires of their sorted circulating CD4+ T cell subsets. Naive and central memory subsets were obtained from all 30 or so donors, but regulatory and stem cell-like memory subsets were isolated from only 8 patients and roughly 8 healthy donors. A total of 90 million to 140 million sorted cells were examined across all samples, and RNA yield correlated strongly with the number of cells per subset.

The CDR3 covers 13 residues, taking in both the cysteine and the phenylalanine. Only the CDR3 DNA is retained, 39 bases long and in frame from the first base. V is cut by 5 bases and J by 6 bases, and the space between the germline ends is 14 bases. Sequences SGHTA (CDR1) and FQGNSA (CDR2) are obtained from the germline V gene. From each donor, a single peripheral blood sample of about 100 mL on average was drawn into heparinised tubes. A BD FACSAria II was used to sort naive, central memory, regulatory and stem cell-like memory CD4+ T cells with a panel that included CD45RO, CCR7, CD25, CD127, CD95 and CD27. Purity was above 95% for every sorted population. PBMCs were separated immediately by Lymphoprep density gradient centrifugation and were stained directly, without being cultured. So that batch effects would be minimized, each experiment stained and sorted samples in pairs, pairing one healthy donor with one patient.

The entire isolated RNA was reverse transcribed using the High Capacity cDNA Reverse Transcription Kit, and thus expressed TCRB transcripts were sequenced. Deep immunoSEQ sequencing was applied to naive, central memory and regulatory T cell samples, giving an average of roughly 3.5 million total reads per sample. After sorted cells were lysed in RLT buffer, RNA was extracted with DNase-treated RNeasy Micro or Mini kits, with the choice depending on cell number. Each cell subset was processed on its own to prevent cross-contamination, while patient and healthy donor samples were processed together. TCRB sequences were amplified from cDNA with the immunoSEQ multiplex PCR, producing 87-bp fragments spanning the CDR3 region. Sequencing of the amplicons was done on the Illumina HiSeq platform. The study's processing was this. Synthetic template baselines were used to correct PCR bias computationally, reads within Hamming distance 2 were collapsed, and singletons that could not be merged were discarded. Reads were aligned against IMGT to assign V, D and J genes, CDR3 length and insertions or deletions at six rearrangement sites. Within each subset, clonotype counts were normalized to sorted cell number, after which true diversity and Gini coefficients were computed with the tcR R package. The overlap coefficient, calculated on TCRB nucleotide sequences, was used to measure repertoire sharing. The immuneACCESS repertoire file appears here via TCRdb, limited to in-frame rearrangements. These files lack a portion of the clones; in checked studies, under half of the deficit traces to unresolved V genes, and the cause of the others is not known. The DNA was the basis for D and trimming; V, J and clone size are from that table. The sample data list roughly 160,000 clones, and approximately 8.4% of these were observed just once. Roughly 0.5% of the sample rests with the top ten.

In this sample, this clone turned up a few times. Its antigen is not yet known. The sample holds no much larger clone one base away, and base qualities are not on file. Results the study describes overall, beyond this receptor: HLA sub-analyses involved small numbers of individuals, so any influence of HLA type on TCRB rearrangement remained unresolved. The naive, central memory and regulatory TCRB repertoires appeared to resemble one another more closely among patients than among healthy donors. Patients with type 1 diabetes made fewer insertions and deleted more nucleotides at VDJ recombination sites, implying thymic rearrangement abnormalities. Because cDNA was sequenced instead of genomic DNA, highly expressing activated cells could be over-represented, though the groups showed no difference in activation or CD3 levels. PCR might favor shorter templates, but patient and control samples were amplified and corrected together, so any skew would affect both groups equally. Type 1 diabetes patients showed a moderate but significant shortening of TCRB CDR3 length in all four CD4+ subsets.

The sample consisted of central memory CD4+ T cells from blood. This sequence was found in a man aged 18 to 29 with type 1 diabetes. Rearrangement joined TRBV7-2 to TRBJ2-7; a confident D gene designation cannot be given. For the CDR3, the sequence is CASSPRNEAEQYF. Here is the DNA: TGTGCCAGCAGCCCGCGCAACGAGGCCGAGCAGTACTTC. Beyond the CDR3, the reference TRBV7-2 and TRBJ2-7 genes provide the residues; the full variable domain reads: GAGVSQSPSNKVTEKGKDVELRCDPISGHTALYWYRQSLGQGLEFLIYFQGNSAPDKSGLPSDRFSAERTGGSVSTLTIQRTQQEDSAVYLCASSPRNEAEQYFGPGTRLTVT.